Listed here are 30 T cell receptor beta chains from one sample, sequenced in a study of shared clonotypes between healthy human individuals. The naive CD8 population came from CD45RO-negative cells selected for CCR7, without terminally differentiated effector memory CD45RA+ cells. Libraries were prepared by immunoSEQ multiplex PCR; TCRdb keeps only in-frame clonotypes and omits some of them. This repertoire shows millions of clones, less than 95% found once; its top ten account for 1.1%. The specimen sequenced was naive CD8+ T cells sorted from blood. These receptors originate from a man aged 18 to 30 in good health.

This chain joins TRBV30 and TRBJ2-1, with TRBD2 matching over 7 bases. CDR3 length: 15 amino acids. J lost 6 bases, V lost 1 base, and 9 bases had no gene match. The germline V gene has CDR1 GTSNPN and CDR2 SVGIG (reference sequence). CDR3 nucleotides: TGTGCCTGGAGTGAAGGGAGCGGGGCCCCCAATGAGCAGTTCTTC. This translates into CAWSEGSGAPNEQFF.

The rearrangement joins TRBV5-1 to TRBJ2-3; 7 positions match TRBD1. Germline V gives CDR1 SGHRS, CDR2 YFSETQ. V was clipped by 4 bases and J by 2 bases; unmatched bases: 7. The CDR3 runs 15 residues. The CDR3 reads CASSPGTATTDTQYF. The CDR3 DNA sequence: TGCGCCAGCAGCCCGGGGACAGCAACCACAGATACGCAGTATTTT.

The chain combines TRBV6-1 with TRBJ2-7, with 8 bases fitting TRBD2. The CDR3 extends over 15 amino acids. The trim removed 2 bases at V and 5 bases at J, leaving 8 bases unmatched. Germline-derived CDR1 and CDR2 are MNHNS and SASEGT. For the CDR3, the DNA is TGTGCCAGCAGTGAATTCACTAGCGGATCCCACGAGCAGTACTTC. Its protein product is CASSEFTSGSHEQYF.

The chain employs TRBV5-6 and TRBJ2-3; 9 bases are a match to TRBD2. CDR3 length equals 17 residues. Per the germline V gene, CDR1 is SGHDT and CDR2 is YYEEEE. The ends lost 0 bases at V and 3 bases at J; junction bases unmatched: 8. The CDR3 DNA follows: TGTGCCAGCAGCTTGGTGACTAGCGGAGAGGTGACAGATACGCAGTATTTT. Its translation: CASSLVTSGEVTDTQYF.

The gene calls are TRBV10-2 and TRBJ2-1; TRBD2 matches 8 bases. V gave up 5 bases and J gave up 1 base; unmatched junction bases: 4. Germline V gene lookup returns CDR1 WSHSY and CDR2 SAAADI. The CDR3 consists of 15 residues. CDR3 in DNA: TGCGCCAGCAGTCCAAGCGGGGGATCCTACAATGAGCAGTTCTTC. As protein: CASSPSGGSYNEQFF.

As DNA, the CDR3 is TGTGCCAGCAGTTACTCGAGGGGGGCGAATGAGCAGTTCTTC. It specifies CASSYSRGANEQFF. The rearrangement links TRBV6-5 to TRBJ2-1; D is possibly TRBD1 or TRBD2 (6 bases each). Germline CDR1 MNHEY, CDR2 SVGAGI. This CDR3 has 14 residues. The V gene lost 0 bases and the J gene lost 7 bases, with 10 bases spanning the gap.

The chain uses TRBV6-5 and TRBJ2-7; unclear D gene. This CDR3 is built from 15 residues. Germline V gene data show CDR1 as MNHEY and CDR2 as SVGAGI. With 0 bases removed from V and 0 bases from J, the gap between germline ends came to 9 bases. CDR3 sequence: CASSYSKPSSYEQYF. The CDR3 nucleotides read TGTGCCAGCAGTTACTCGAAGCCGAGCTCCTACGAGCAGTACTTC.

This CDR3 is CASSVALAEETQYF. The CDR3, as DNA: TGTGCCAGCAGCGTAGCCCTAGCGGAAGAGACCCAGTACTTC. The V call is TRBV9, the J call TRBJ2-5, with 7 bases lining up with TRBD2. Losses at the gene ends were 0 bases for V and 3 bases for J; bases not matched to a gene: 2. Germline V CDR1 and CDR2: SGDLS, YYNGEE. CDR3 size: 14 residues.

The CDR3 nucleotides read TGCGCCAGCAGCTTGGTTGTGGGGGCTCCAGGCTACACCTTC. Protein: CASSLVVGAPGYTF. The chain recombines TRBV5-1 with TRBJ1-2, with D perhaps TRBD1 (6 bases). The CDR3 has 14 residues. Germline CDR1 is SGHRS and CDR2 is YFSETQ. V was trimmed by 0 bases and J by 8 bases, leaving 14 bases between them.

The rearrangement joins TRBV28 to TRBJ2-1; D gene ambiguous. The V end was cut by 4 bases, the J end by 0 bases, with 22 bases between. The germline V gene encodes CDR1 MDHEN and CDR2 SYDVKM. The CDR3 sequence is 19 residues long. CDR3 in amino acids: CASSSLTRTPRSSYNEQFF. The DNA for the CDR3 is TGTGCCAGCAGTTCGCTAACCCGCACGCCCAGGAGCTCCTACAATGAGCAGTTCTTC.

This clone was detected only once. As DNA, the CDR3 is TGCGCCAGCAGCCACCGACAGGGGGGAGATACGCAGTATTTT. It translates to CASSHRQGGDTQYF. This chain connects TRBV4-1 to TRBJ2-3; 9 positions agree with TRBD1. The CDR3 covers 14 residues. J was trimmed by 5 bases and V by 3 bases; bases with no gene match: 3. The germline V gene has CDR1 MGHRA and CDR2 YSYEKL.

The gene calls are TRBV28 and TRBJ1-5, with a tentative D call TRBD1 (5 bases). Trimming took 7 bases from V and 0 from J, leaving 10 bases between them. The germline V gene has CDR1 MDHEN and CDR2 SYDVKM. This CDR3 region has 14 residues. The chain's CDR3 is CASTTGVSNQPQHF. CDR3 in DNA: TGTGCCAGCACCACGGGGGTTAGCAATCAGCCCCAGCATTTT. Combining the CDR3 with reference TRBV28 and TRBJ1-5 gives the whole variable domain DVKVTQSSRYLVKRTGEKVFLECVQDMDHENMFWYRQDPGLGLRLIYFSYDVKMKEKGDIPEGYSVSREKKERFSLILESASTNQTSMYLCASTTGVSNQPQHFGDGTRLSIL.

The V and J genes are TRBV5-1 and TRBJ2-7; TRBD1 might be the D (5 bases). The V and J ends lost 6 bases and 2 bases respectively, with 24 bases between them. The germline gives CDR1 SGHRS, CDR2 YFSETQ. The CDR3 loop spans 17 amino acids. The CDR3 sequence is CASIPGPRVGDAYEQYF. CDR3 DNA: TGCGCCAGCATTCCTGGCCCCCGGGTAGGGGATGCCTACGAGCAGTACTTC.

The chain links TRBV4-1 to TRBJ1-5; 8 nucleotides line up with TRBD1. CDR3 length: 14 amino acids. Germline values: CDR1 MGHRA, CDR2 YSYEKL. Losses at the gene ends were 4 bases for V and 7 bases for J; bases not matched to a gene: 6. For the CDR3, the DNA is TGCGCCAGCAGCCCCAGGACAGGGACGCAGCCCCAGCATTTT. Its translation is CASSPRTGTQPQHF.

This clone was detected once. The chain links TRBV27 to TRBJ2-7; 8 bases map to TRBD2. Trimming at V came to 3 bases and at J to 5 bases, leaving 6 bases not matched to a gene. This CDR3 is built from 14 residues. CDR1 MNHEY and CDR2 SMNVEV come from the germline V gene (reference sequence). For the CDR3, the DNA is TGTGCCAGCAGTTTGGTGAGCGGGAGCCACGAGCAGTACTTC. It is translated as CASSLVSGSHEQYF.

J is TRBJ1-2 and V is TRBV13, with unresolved D. CDR3 size: 14 residues. V was clipped by 3 bases and J by 5 bases, with 13 bases between them. Germline V gene lookup returns CDR1 PRHDT and CDR2 FYEKMQ (reference sequence). Here the CDR3 reads CASSLRGSLYGYTF. CDR3 DNA sequence: TGTGCCAGCAGCTTGCGGGGATCCCTTTATGGCTACACCTTC.

The rearrangement joins TRBV5-1 to TRBJ2-1; no definite D call. V was trimmed by 3 bases and J by 8 bases, leaving 12 bases between them. Germline CDR1 reads SGHRS; CDR2 reads YFSETQ. CDR3 length: 13 residues. This chain's CDR3 is CASSWIGGDEQFF. CDR3 DNA sequence: TGCGCCAGCAGCTGGATAGGCGGCGATGAGCAGTTCTTC.

J is TRBJ2-5 and V is TRBV28; D perhaps matches TRBD2 (5 bases). The better agreement between TRBJ2-7 and the DNA end casts doubt on the J call. The CDR3 sequence is 14 residues long. Germline assignment: CDR1 MDHEN and CDR2 SYDVKM. This CDR3 reads CASNPGYSSYEQYF. DNA for the CDR3: TGTGCCAGCAACCCGGGGTACAGCTCCTACGAGCAGTACTTC.

The chain carries TRBV2 and TRBJ2-7; no clear D gene. V was cut by 5 bases and J by 3 bases, with 8 bases left in between. Germline CDR1 SNHLY, CDR2 FYNNEI. The CDR3 covers 12 residues. The CDR3 is CASSPGYYEQYF. The CDR3 DNA sequence: TGTGCCAGCAGTCCGGGCTACTACGAGCAGTACTTC.

This chain uses TRBV6-5 with TRBJ1-6; TRBD1 agrees at 7 bases. V gave up 2 bases and J gave up 9 bases; unmatched junction bases: 1. CDR3 size: 13 residues. Germline CDR1 reads MNHEY; CDR2 reads SVGAGI. Here the CDR3 reads CASSYGTASPLHF. The CDR3 region has the DNA TGTGCCAGCAGTTACGGGACAGCTTCACCCCTCCACTTT.

The V gene is TRBV5-1, the J gene TRBJ2-1; D not certain. Trimming shortened V by 0 bases and J by 9 bases, and 10 bases separated the two germline ends. This CDR3 has 13 residues. Germline V gene sequence: CDR1 SGHRS, CDR2 YFSETQ. The CDR3 DNA follows: TGCGCCAGCAGCTTGGCTATGGTGCCTGAGCAGTTCTTC. It yields the protein CASSLAMVPEQFF.

The chain uses TRBV6-5 and TRBJ1-1; maybe TRBD1 (6 bases). Trimming cost V 8 bases and J 7 bases, with 17 bases left between them. The CDR3 totals 13 residues. Germline lookup yields CDR1 MNHEY and CDR2 SVGAGI. DNA for the CDR3: TGTGCCAGCGGTAACAGGGCGCTCGGTGAAGCTTTCTTT. Amino acids: CASGNRALGEAFF.

The V gene is TRBV5-6, the J gene TRBJ1-1; no clear D gene. CDR1 is SGHDT, CDR2 YYEEEE, per germline. The CDR3 is made up of 13 amino acids. Trimming left V 4 bases short and J 5 bases short, with 12 bases between. In DNA form, the CDR3 reads TGTGCCAGCAGCCCCCATTTGGGTACTGAAGCTTTCTTT. It encodes CASSPHLGTEAFF.

The chain combines TRBV10-3 with TRBJ2-5; D is perhaps TRBD2 (5 bases). V lost 5 bases to trimming and J lost 4 bases, with 17 bases between them. This CDR3 region has 15 residues. Germline CDR1 reads ENHRY; CDR2 reads SYGVKD. CDR3 loop: CAISSMAPAGETQYF. CDR3 DNA: TGTGCCATCAGTTCGATGGCCCCCGCGGGAGAGACCCAGTACTTC.

The CDR3 sequence is CATRGNTGELFF. The CDR3 DNA sequence: TGTGCCACCCGGGGGAACACCGGGGAGCTGTTTTTT. The V and J genes are TRBV9 and TRBJ2-2; D may be TRBD2 (5 bases). V gave up 9 bases and J gave up 1 base, with 7 bases separating them. Germline V gives CDR1 SGDLS, CDR2 YYNGEE. CDR3 length: 12 residues.

The rearrangement uses TRBV7-8 and TRBJ2-1, with 8 bases aligning to TRBD2. This CDR3 comprises 14 residues. The junction had 6 bases not matched to a gene; V was cut back by 1 base and J by 10 bases. Looked up from germline, CDR1 is SGHVS and CDR2 is FQNEAQ. The chain's CDR3 is CASSLVGLAGEQFF. CDR3 nucleotide sequence: TGTGCCAGCAGCTTAGTGGGGCTAGCGGGCGAGCAGTTCTTC.

V and J are TRBV9 and TRBJ1-3; D remains unclear. The CDR3 sequence is 14 residues long. Germline V CDR1 and CDR2: SGDLS, YYNGEE. Trimming removed 3 bases at V and 0 bases at J, with 7 bases between. CDR3 nucleotide sequence: TGTGCCAGCAGCGGAACAAGCTCTGGAAACACCATATATTTT. Translation gives CASSGTSSGNTIYF. The complete variable domain, with remaining parts taken from reference TRBV9 and TRBJ1-3, reads DSGVTQTPKHLITATGQRVTLRCSPRSGDLSVYWYQQSLDQGLQFLIQYYNGEERAKGNILERFSAQQFPDLHSELNLSSLELGDSALYFCASSGTSSGNTIYFGEGSWLTVV.

The chain is built from TRBV29-1 and TRBJ2-2; D call uncertain. Germline V lookup: CDR1 SQVTM, CDR2 ANQGSEA. Trimming left V 6 bases short and J 6 bases short, with 8 bases between. The CDR3 loop spans 11 amino acids. As DNA, the CDR3 is TGCAGCGTCCGTGAAGCCGGGGAGCTGTTTTTT. Protein sequence: CSVREAGELFF.

Details on this clone: The same CDR3 also results from other DNA sequences found in this sample. The V and J genes are TRBV11-2 and TRBJ1-3, with D perhaps matching TRBD1 (6 bases). V shed 0 bases and J shed 0 bases, with 6 bases lying between them. There are 15 residues in the CDR3. Germline assignment: CDR1 SGHAT and CDR2 FQNNGV. The CDR3 DNA reads TGTGCCAGCAGCTTAGACAGGGGCTCTGGAAACACCATATATTTT. Residues: CASSLDRGSGNTIYF.

The CDR3: CASSLGEADEQYF. As DNA, the CDR3 is TGTGCCAGCAGCTTGGGGGAGGCCGACGAGCAGTACTTC. This chain uses TRBV5-6 with TRBJ2-7; TRBD2 is a possible D gene (6 bases). This CDR3 has 13 amino acids. V lost 0 bases and J 5 bases, leaving 9 bases between the germline ends. The germline gives CDR1 SGHDT, CDR2 YYEEEE.